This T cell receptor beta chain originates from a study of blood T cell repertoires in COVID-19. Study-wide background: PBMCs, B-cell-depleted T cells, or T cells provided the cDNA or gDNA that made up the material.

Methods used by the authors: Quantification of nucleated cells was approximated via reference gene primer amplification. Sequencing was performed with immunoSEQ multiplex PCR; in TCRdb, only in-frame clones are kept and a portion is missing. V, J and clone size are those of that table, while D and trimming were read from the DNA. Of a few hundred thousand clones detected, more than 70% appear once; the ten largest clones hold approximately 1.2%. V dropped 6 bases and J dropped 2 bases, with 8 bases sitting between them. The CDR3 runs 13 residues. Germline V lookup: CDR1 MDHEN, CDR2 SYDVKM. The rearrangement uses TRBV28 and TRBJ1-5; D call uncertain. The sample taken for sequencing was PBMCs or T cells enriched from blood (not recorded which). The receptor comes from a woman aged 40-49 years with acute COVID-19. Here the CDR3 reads CASRTHRNQPQHF. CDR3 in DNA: TGTGCCAGCAGGACACATCGCAATCAGCCCCAGCATTTT.